This is a list of T cell receptor beta chains from one sample in a study of shared clonotypes between healthy human individuals. Sequenced by immunoSEQ multiplex PCR; TCRdb stores in-frame clones only, minus some. The sample has around 88,000 clones, about two thirds seen once. The sequencing sample was made of memory CD8+ T cells sorted from blood. These receptors all come from a man aged 25-40 years in good health. Each CDR3 is given with its conserved first and last residue. A D gene is named only where the DNA matches it firmly. Part of the rows lack a size; the others show once, few, many or a class for expanded clones.

TRBV7-2	NA	TRBJ2-1	TRBD2	CASSPLAGYNEQFF	TGTGCCAGCAGCCCGCTAGCGGGTTACAATGAGCAGTTCTTC
TRBV5-6	few	TRBJ1-5	NA	CASSLGVGEFQPQHF	TGTGCCAGCAGCTTGGGTGTCGGGGAATTTCAGCCCCAGCATTTT
TRBV7-8	NA	TRBJ2-1	NA	CASSLFLAEDEQFF	TGTGCCAGCAGCTTATTTCTAGCTGAAGATGAGCAGTTCTTC
TRBV11-2	few	TRBJ2-3	NA	CASSLVQGPPDTQYF	TGTGCCAGCAGCTTAGTACAGGGTCCCCCAGATACGCAGTATTTT
TRBV2	NA	TRBJ2-2	NA	CASTQPNTGELFF	TGTGCCAGCACTCAGCCGAACACCGGGGAGCTGTTTTTT
TRBV28	many	TRBJ2-7	NA	CASSLGGSYEQYF	TGTGCCAGCAGTTTAGGCGGTTCCTACGAGCAGTACTTC
TRBV7-2	NA	TRBJ1-1	NA	CASSLLSGASGAFF	TGTGCCAGCAGCTTACTCTCGGGGGCATCGGGAGCTTTCTTT
TRBV28	once	TRBJ2-7	NA	CASSLRLASPSYEQYF	TGTGCCAGCAGTTTGCGGCTAGCGAGCCCTTCCTACGAGCAGTACTTC
TRBV5-6	NA	TRBJ2-1	NA	CASSLPAGYNEQFF	TGTGCCAGCAGCTTGCCCGCAGGATACAATGAGCAGTTCTTC
TRBV28	NA	TRBJ2-7	NA	CASSLVSGEQYF	TGTGCCAGCAGTTTAGTTTCGGGGGAGCAGTACTTC
TRBV6-5	NA	TRBJ2-1	TRBD1	CASSYGTGGYEQFF	TGTGCCAGCAGTTACGGGACAGGGGGATATGAGCAGTTCTTC
TRBV9	NA	TRBJ2-2	NA	CASSISTWSTGELFF	TGTGCCAGCAGTATCTCGACTTGGAGCACCGGGGAGCTGTTTTTT
TRBV6-6	NA	TRBJ2-5	NA	CASSSGTLEETQYF	TGTGCCAGCAGTTCCGGGACTTTAGAAGAGACCCAGTACTTC
TRBV5-6	few	TRBJ2-5	NA	CASTGPNTETQYF	TGTGCCAGCACCGGTCCGAATACAGAGACCCAGTACTTC
TRBV9	many	TRBJ2-1	NA	CASSVGSLAPGYNEQFF	TGTGCCAGCAGCGTAGGATCGCTAGCGCCAGGTTACAATGAGCAGTTCTTC
TRBV6-5	NA	TRBJ1-1	NA	CASTPEGEVNTEAFF	TGTGCCAGCACCCCCGAGGGGGAGGTGAACACTGAAGCTTTCTTT
TRBV6-6	NA	TRBJ2-7	NA	CASRGLNYEQYF	TGTGCCAGCAGGGGCTTGAACTACGAGCAGTACTTC
TRBV10-2	NA	TRBJ1-2	TRBD1	CASSGDSITPYGYTF	TGCGCCAGCAGTGGGGACAGCATAACCCCCTATGGCTACACCTTC
TRBV6-5	NA	TRBJ2-1	NA	CASRHDRGEHNEQFF	TGTGCCAGCAGGCATGACCGGGGAGAGCACAATGAGCAGTTCTTC
TRBV25-1	NA	TRBJ2-7	NA	CATTGYLIYEQYF	TGTGCCACAACAGGGTACCTTATCTACGAGCAGTACTTC
TRBV28	NA	TRBJ2-2	NA	CASSRRKTSDTGELFF	TGTGCCAGCAGTCGGCGGAAGACGTCGGACACCGGGGAGCTGTTTTTT
TRBV6-6	NA	TRBJ1-2	TRBD1	CASSPQGAGNYGYTF	TGTGCCAGCAGTCCACAGGGGGCAGGGAACTATGGCTACACCTTC
TRBV5-5	NA	TRBJ2-2	NA	CASSLVGFGELFF	TGTGCCAGCAGCTTGGTGGGTTTCGGGGAGCTGTTTTTT
TRBV2	NA	TRBJ2-5	NA	CASSDLETQYF	TGTGCCAGCAGTGATTTGGAGACCCAGTACTTC